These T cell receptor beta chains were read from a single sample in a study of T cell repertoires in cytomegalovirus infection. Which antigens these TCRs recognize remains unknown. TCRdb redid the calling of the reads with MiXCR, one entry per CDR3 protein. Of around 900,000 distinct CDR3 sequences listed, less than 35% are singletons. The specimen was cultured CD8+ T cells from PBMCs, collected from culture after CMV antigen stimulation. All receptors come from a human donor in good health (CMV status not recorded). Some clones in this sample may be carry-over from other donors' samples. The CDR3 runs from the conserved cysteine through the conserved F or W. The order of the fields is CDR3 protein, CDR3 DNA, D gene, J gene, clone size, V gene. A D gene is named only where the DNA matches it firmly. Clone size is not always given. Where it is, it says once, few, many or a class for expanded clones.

cdr3_aa: CASTNLGGYTGELFF; cdr3_nt: TGTGCCAGCACTAATTTAGGGGGCTACACCGGGGAGCTGTTTTTT; d_call: TRBD1; j_call: TRBJ2-2; clone_size: once; v_call: TRBV27
cdr3_aa: CAIKNPGPIGNTEAFF; cdr3_nt: TGTGCCATCAAGAATCCGGGACCGATCGGGAACACTGAAGCTTTCTTT; d_call: NA; j_call: TRBJ1-1; clone_size: few; v_call: TRBV10-3
cdr3_aa: CASSLTTTVTYEQYF; cdr3_nt: TGTGCCAGCAGTCTTACGACTACAGTCACCTACGAGCAGTACTTC; d_call: NA; j_call: TRBJ2-7; clone_size: NA; v_call: TRBV6-5
cdr3_aa: CADKAPGRAGGLYQETQYF; cdr3_nt: TGTGCCGATAAAGCACCGGGTCGAGCGGGGGGTTTGTACCAAGAGACCCAGTACTTC; d_call: TRBD2; j_call: TRBJ2-5; clone_size: NA; v_call: TRBV28
cdr3_aa: CASPTSSPRRQGGNSSLHF; cdr3_nt: TGTGCCAGTCCCACTTCCAGTCCCCGGCGGCAAGGGGGGAATTCATCCCTCCACTTT; d_call: NA; j_call: TRBJ1-6; clone_size: once; v_call: TRBV19
cdr3_aa: CASSISGQGAMNTEAFF; cdr3_nt: TGTGCCAGTAGTATTTCGGGACAGGGGGCGATGAACACTGAAGCTTTCTTT; d_call: TRBD1; j_call: TRBJ1-1; clone_size: NA; v_call: TRBV19
cdr3_aa: CASSSRLAGGPDTQYF; cdr3_nt: TGTGCCAGCAGCTCGCGACTAGCGGGGGGGCCCGATACGCAGTATTTT; d_call: TRBD2; j_call: TRBJ2-3; clone_size: many; v_call: TRBV7-2
cdr3_aa: CASSLDPGPTDTQYF; cdr3_nt: TGTGCCAGCAGCTTAGACCCAGGGCCCACAGATACGCAGTATTTT; d_call: NA; j_call: TRBJ2-3; clone_size: many; v_call: TRBV7-6
cdr3_aa: CAVLAGSSYNEQFF; cdr3_nt: TGTGCCGTCTTAGCGGGGAGCTCCTACAATGAGCAGTTCTTC; d_call: TRBD2; j_call: TRBJ2-1; clone_size: NA; v_call: TRBV27
cdr3_aa: CASSTPDRGDTEAFF; cdr3_nt: TGTGCCAGCAGCACTCCTGACAGGGGTGACACTGAAGCTTTCTTT; d_call: TRBD1; j_call: TRBJ1-1; clone_size: NA; v_call: TRBV9
cdr3_aa: CASSALQSVGWENTEAFF; cdr3_nt: TGTGCCAGCAGCGCTCTTCAATCGGTAGGTTGGGAGAACACTGAAGCTTTCTTT; d_call: NA; j_call: TRBJ1-1; clone_size: NA; v_call: TRBV9
cdr3_aa: CASSVAASNQPQHF; cdr3_nt: TGTGCCAGTAGTGTCGCCGCCAGCAATCAGCCCCAGCATTTT; d_call: NA; j_call: TRBJ1-5; clone_size: few; v_call: TRBV19
cdr3_aa: CASSLPGLANNEQFF; cdr3_nt: TGTGCCAGCAGCTTACCCGGCCTAGCCAACAATGAGCAGTTCTTC; d_call: NA; j_call: TRBJ2-1; clone_size: NA; v_call: TRBV7-2
cdr3_aa: CASSFVGEDEQYF; cdr3_nt: TGTGCCAGCAGCTTCGTAGGGGAAGACGAGCAGTACTTC; d_call: NA; j_call: TRBJ2-7; clone_size: few; v_call: TRBV7-9
cdr3_aa: CASSFGQGFIEQYF; cdr3_nt: TGTGCCAGCAGTTTCGGACAGGGGTTTATCGAGCAGTACTTC; d_call: TRBD1; j_call: TRBJ2-7; clone_size: few; v_call: TRBV12-3/TRBV12-4
cdr3_aa: CASVGGGELFF; cdr3_nt: TGTGCCAGCGTCGGGGGCGGGGAGCTGTTTTTT; d_call: NA; j_call: TRBJ2-2; clone_size: few; v_call: TRBV6-6
cdr3_aa: CASSEGQLAGSYEQYF; cdr3_nt: TGTGCCAGCAGTGAAGGGCAACTAGCGGGCTCCTACGAGCAGTACTTC; d_call: TRBD2; j_call: TRBJ2-7; clone_size: few; v_call: TRBV2
cdr3_aa: CAISESGDRNSNQPQHF; cdr3_nt: TGTGCCATCAGTGAGTCTGGGGACAGAAATAGCAATCAGCCCCAGCATTTT; d_call: TRBD1; j_call: TRBJ1-5; clone_size: NA; v_call: TRBV10-3
cdr3_aa: CSATRLAGADTDTQYF; cdr3_nt: TGCAGTGCTACCCGACTAGCGGGGGCCGACACAGATACGCAGTATTTT; d_call: TRBD2; j_call: TRBJ2-3; clone_size: medium-sized; v_call: TRBV20-1
cdr3_aa: CASSQGDTRRETQYF; cdr3_nt: TGCGCCAGCAGCCAAGGGGACACTCGTCGGGAGACCCAGTACTTC; d_call: NA; j_call: TRBJ2-5; clone_size: NA; v_call: TRBV4-3
cdr3_aa: CASSQAWQSGSPLHF; cdr3_nt: TGCGCCAGCAGCCAAGCTTGGCAGTCGGGTTCACCCCTCCACTTT; d_call: NA; j_call: TRBJ1-6; clone_size: few; v_call: TRBV4-3
cdr3_aa: CASSFRDRVYNEQFF; cdr3_nt: TGTGCCAGCAGCTTCCGGGACAGAGTGTACAATGAGCAGTTCTTC; d_call: TRBD1; j_call: TRBJ2-1; clone_size: many; v_call: TRBV5-8
cdr3_aa: CASSLPPPAGISYEQYF; cdr3_nt: TGTGCCAGCAGCTTACCGCCTCCAGCGGGGATCTCCTACGAGCAGTACTTC; d_call: TRBD2; j_call: TRBJ2-7; clone_size: NA; v_call: TRBV7-6
cdr3_aa: CASSAERGTEAFF; cdr3_nt: TGTGCCAGCAGCGCTGAGAGGGGAACTGAAGCTTTCTTT; d_call: NA; j_call: TRBJ1-1; clone_size: few; v_call: TRBV7-9
cdr3_aa: CASSYGTANYGYTF; cdr3_nt: TGTGCCAGCAGTTACGGGACAGCTAACTATGGCTACACCTTC; d_call: TRBD1; j_call: TRBJ1-2; clone_size: many; v_call: TRBV6-5
cdr3_aa: CSARDPGLAGDTQYF; cdr3_nt: TGCAGTGCTAGAGATCCGGGACTAGCGGGAGATACGCAGTATTTT; d_call: TRBD2; j_call: TRBJ2-3; clone_size: NA; v_call: TRBV20-1
cdr3_aa: CASSQWDSNTGELFF; cdr3_nt: TGTGCCAGCAGCCAATGGGACAGTAACACCGGGGAGCTGTTTTTT; d_call: TRBD1; j_call: TRBJ2-2; clone_size: few; v_call: TRBV2
cdr3_aa: CASSIVSGPKNTEAFF; cdr3_nt: TGTGCCAGTAGTATCGTATCGGGACCCAAGAACACTGAAGCTTTCTTT; d_call: NA; j_call: TRBJ1-1; clone_size: many; v_call: TRBV19
cdr3_aa: CASSSMEAEGGETQYF; cdr3_nt: TGTGCCAGCAGCTCCATGGAGGCAGAGGGGGGAGAGACCCAGTACTTC; d_call: NA; j_call: TRBJ2-5; clone_size: many; v_call: TRBV7-2
cdr3_aa: CASSFGTGGRDTQYF; cdr3_nt: TGTGCCAGCAGTTTTGGGACAGGGGGCAGAGATACGCAGTATTTT; d_call: TRBD1; j_call: TRBJ2-3; clone_size: NA; v_call: TRBV28
cdr3_aa: CASSLRQELRTETQYF; cdr3_nt: TGTGCCAGCAGCCTGCGACAGGAATTAAGGACGGAGACCCAGTACTTC; d_call: NA; j_call: TRBJ2-5; clone_size: NA; v_call: TRBV5-4
cdr3_aa: CASKLRGSSGVQETQYF; cdr3_nt: TGTGCCAGCAAGTTACGGGGGAGTAGCGGGGTACAAGAGACCCAGTACTTC; d_call: TRBD2; j_call: TRBJ2-5; clone_size: few; v_call: TRBV6-6
cdr3_aa: CASSLTLETDQPQHF; cdr3_nt: TGTGCCAGCAGTCTAACACTGGAGACAGATCAGCCCCAGCATTTT; d_call: NA; j_call: TRBJ1-5; clone_size: few; v_call: TRBV12-3/TRBV12-4
cdr3_aa: CASTGLAEYNEQFF; cdr3_nt: TGTGCCAGCACCGGACTAGCGGAGTACAATGAGCAGTTCTTC; d_call: TRBD2; j_call: TRBJ2-1; clone_size: many; v_call: TRBV7-8
cdr3_aa: CASSESGGGALDEQFF; cdr3_nt: TGTGCCAGCAGCGAGTCCGGGGGGGGGGCTTTGGATGAGCAGTTCTTC; d_call: TRBD2; j_call: TRBJ2-1; clone_size: NA; v_call: TRBV4-1
cdr3_aa: CATSRVGTAGNTIYF; cdr3_nt: TGTGCCACCAGCAGAGTGGGGACCGCTGGAAACACCATATATTTT; d_call: NA; j_call: TRBJ1-3; clone_size: NA; v_call: TRBV15